These 14 T cell receptor beta chains came from one sample sequenced in a study of T cells in Graves' hyperthyroidism and ophthalmopathy. Amplification of TCR beta CDR3 regions used RNA as the template. The HTBI primer set was used in a first-round RT-PCR of the TCR CDR3. TCRdb used MiXCR to reprocess the multiplex PCR reads, holding one entry per CDR3 protein. The sample shows 450,000 to 700,000 distinct CDR3 sequences, 46% of them seen only once. Input material: peripheral blood or thyroid tissue (not recorded which). The receptor source for this set is an adult woman with Graves' disease, either hyperthyroidism or ophthalmopathy (not recorded which).

The chain is built from TRBV10-3 and TRBJ2-5; 7 nucleotides match TRBD1. This CDR3 has 15 residues. Germline CDR1 is ENHRY and CDR2 is SYGVKD. The V and J ends lost 6 bases and 1 base, in that order; junction bases with no gene match: 8. The CDR3 nucleotides are TGTGCCATCAGGACCGACAGGGCCCGCCAAGAGACCCAGTACTTC. It yields the protein CAIRTDRARQETQYF.

The V call is TRBV7-9, the J call TRBJ1-3; 7 nucleotides align to TRBD1. V shed 10 bases, J shed 4 bases, and the junction held 10 bases outside the gene matches. Germline CDR1 SEHNR, CDR2 FQNEAQ (reference sequence). This CDR3 is built from 14 residues. CDR3 bases: TGTGCCACCCCCGCGTCGGACAGGGGAAACACCATATATTTT. Translating it yields CATPASDRGNTIYF. The variable domain in full, with the rest retrieved from reference TRBV7-9 and TRBJ1-3, is DTGVSQNPRHKITKRGQNVTFRCDPISEHNRLYWYRQTLGQGPEFLTYFQNEAQLEKSRLLSDRFSAERPKGSFSTLEIQRTEQGDSAMYLCATPASDRGNTIYFGEGSWLTVV.

Notes on this clonotype: A much larger clone lies one base from this, so it may be a read error. The genes are TRBV2 and TRBJ1-1; D unresolved. CDR1 and CDR2 (germline): SNHLY, FYNNEI. The CDR3 has 14 amino acids. The CDR3 reads CTSSPHYSATEAFF. DNA of the CDR3: TGTACCAGCAGCCCACATTATTCGGCCACTGAAGCTTTCTTT. The full variable domain, its missing parts supplied by reference TRBV2 and TRBJ1-1, is EPEVTQTPSHQVTQMGQEVILRCVPISNHLYFYWYRQILGQKVEFLVSFYNNEISEKSEIFDDQFSVERPDGSNFTLKIRSTKLEDSAMYFCTSSPHYSATEAFFGQGTRLTVV.

The chain employs TRBV10-2 and TRBJ2-2; 14 positions agree with TRBD2. V was pared by 6 bases and J by 4 bases, with 7 bases of the junction left unmatched. Germline-derived CDR1 and CDR2 are WSHSY and SAAADI. CDR3 size: 17 residues. Here the CDR3 DNA reads TGCGCCAGCAGGGCGACTAGCGGGAGGGCCCCCACCGGGGAGCTGTTTTTT. Amino acid sequence: CASRATSGRAPTGELFF.

Many counts were recorded for this clonotype. The chain employs TRBV2 and TRBJ2-2; D possibly matches TRBD1 or TRBD2 (6 bases each). The CDR3 has 15 residues. V gave up 9 bases and J gave up 1 base, with 15 bases separating them. From germline, CDR1 is SNHLY and CDR2 FYNNEI. The CDR3 DNA is TGTGCCAGAGAGGGGGGCAGGCAGAACACCGGGGAGCTGTTTTTT. This gives the protein CAREGGRQNTGELFF.

This clonotype has a handful of counts. CDR3 in amino acids: CATNGDTDTQYF. The CDR3 DNA follows: TGTGCCACCAACGGCGACACAGATACGCAGTATTTT. The V gene is TRBV24-1, the J gene TRBJ2-3; the D is unclear. The CDR3 runs 12 residues. Germline lookup yields CDR1 KGHDR and CDR2 SFDVKD. Trimming removed 8 bases from V and 2 bases from J, with 7 bases in between.

The chain joins TRBV6-1 to TRBJ2-7; weak D call: TRBD1 (6 bases). Trimming pared 3 bases from V and 8 bases from J, leaving 14 bases between. This CDR3 is 13 amino acids long. Germline CDR1 MNHNS, CDR2 SASEGT. In DNA form, the CDR3 reads TGTGCCAGCAGTGACCAAGCAGGGGCCCAGCAGTACTTC. It specifies CASSDQAGAQQYF.

In regard to this clonotype: Being one base from a much bigger clone, this may be a read error. This rearrangement joins TRBV4-1 to TRBJ2-5; D gene ambiguous. Germline assignment: CDR1 MGHRA and CDR2 YSYEKL. The CDR3 has 13 residues. The CDR3 nucleotides are TGCGCCAGCAGCCAACTAATTTCCGAGACCCGGTACTTC. Translation gives CASSQLISETRYF.

This clonotype was counted ten times or more. The V and J genes are TRBV6-5 and TRBJ1-1; D is perhaps TRBD1 (6 bases). Germline assignment: CDR1 MNHEY and CDR2 SVGAGI. This CDR3 spans 11 amino acids. V lost 3 bases, J lost 10 bases, and 9 bases lay in between. CDR3 sequence reads: CASSYQGTAFF. The CDR3 nucleotides are TGTGCCAGCAGTTATCAGGGGACAGCTTTCTTT.

V and J are TRBV2 and TRBJ1-1; unclear D gene. The last part of the DNA fits TRBJ2-2 better; the J call may be wrong. CDR1 and CDR2 from the germline V gene are SNHLY and FYNNEI. This CDR3 spans 15 amino acids. CDR3 DNA: TGTGCCACAAACGACGGAGCAGGCGGAACCGGGGAGCTGTTTTTT. This codes for CATNDGAGGTGELFF.

This clonotype was seen at least ten times. The chain couples TRBV2 to TRBJ1-1; D is ambiguous. Between the trimmed V and J ends, which lost 8 bases and 1 base, there was a span of 11 bases. In germline, CDR1 is SNHLY, CDR2 FYNNEI. The CDR3 runs to 13 residues. The CDR3 nucleotides read TGTGCCAGCTGCTTTGAGAAGAACACTGAAGCTTTCTTT. This codes for CASCFEKNTEAFF. The full variable domain, in which reference TRBV2 and TRBJ1-1 provide the parts outside the CDR3, is EPEVTQTPSHQVTQMGQEVILRCVPISNHLYFYWYRQILGQKVEFLVSFYNNEISEKSEIFDDQFSVERPDGSNFTLKIRSTKLEDSAMYFCASCFEKNTEAFFGQGTRLTVV.

Regarding this clonotype: One junction end disagrees with the germline gene, perhaps due to a read error. The chain has TRBV7-2 and TRBJ2-5; TRBD1 is a possible D gene (6 bases). This CDR3 is 15 amino acids long. CDR1 and CDR2 (germline): SGHTA, FQGNSA. The chain's CDR3 is CANSRDIGSGETQYF. In DNA form, the CDR3 reads TGTGCCAACAGCCGGGACATAGGGTCGGGGGAGACCCAGTACTTC.

The chain links TRBV7-9 to TRBJ1-5; 9 bases fit TRBD1. Germline CDR1 SEHNR, CDR2 FQNEAQ (reference sequence). The length of the CDR3 is 15 residues. V dropped 5 bases and J dropped 7; count of bases not matched to a gene: 9. CDR3 protein: CASSPGTGRAQPQHF. The CDR3 DNA is TGTGCCAGCAGCCCCGGGACAGGGAGGGCGCAGCCCCAGCATTTT.

Ten or more counts support this clonotype. The chain carries TRBV20-1 and TRBJ2-7; D is possibly TRBD2 (6 bases). The CDR3 loop spans 13 amino acids. Germline CDR1 and CDR2: DFQATT and SNEGSKA (reference sequence). The CDR3 DNA reads TGCAGCCCACTGGGGCGGGATTCCTACGAGCAGTACTTC. Translating gives CSPLGRDSYEQYF.